Sequencing of this TCR beta chain was carried out in a study of beta chain features in type 1 diabetes. This clone was counted between two and nine times. V lost 5 bases and J 11 bases, leaving 9 bases between the germline ends. The CDR3 covers 11 residues. Germline CDR1 reads KGHSH; CDR2 reads LQKENI. Investigators reverse transcribed all isolated RNA, so they sequenced expressed TCRB transcripts. Libraries were prepared by immunoSEQ multiplex PCR; TCRdb keeps only in-frame clonotypes and omits some of them. The sample records 900,000 or so clones, 17% being singletons. One heparinised draw of blood, averaging roughly 120 mL, came from each donor.

The sequencing sample was made of naive CD4+ T cells from blood. The rearrangement links TRBV18 to TRBJ1-4, with D possibly matching TRBD1 (6 bases). The origin of this receptor is a woman aged 18-35 years in good health. For the CDR3, the DNA is TGTGCCAGCTCAGTTGACAGGAAACTGTTTTTT. As protein: CASSVDRKLFF.